Below, 8 T cell receptor beta chains from the same sample are listed, as sequenced in a study of blood T cell repertoires in COVID-19. Profiling relied on immunoSEQ multiplex PCR, and the TCRdb table lists in-frame clones only, not all of them. The table lists 250,000 to 350,000 clones, 80% to 85% of them singletons. The sequenced sample was peripheral blood. These receptors were collected from a person aged 70 to 85 with COVID-19, enrolled during active disease.

V usage is TRBV28 and J usage is TRBJ1-1; possible D gene TRBD1, 6 bases. V lost 7 bases and J 1 base, leaving 13 bases between the germline ends. The germline V gene encodes CDR1 MDHEN and CDR2 SYDVKM. The CDR3 consists of 14 residues. The DNA of the CDR3 is TGTGCCAGCATTTACTCGGGACAGAACACTGAAGCTTTCTTT. Amino acids: CASIYSGQNTEAFF.

This rearrangement joins TRBV10-3 to TRBJ1-3; 7 nucleotides match TRBD1. Trimming removed 6 bases from V and 0 bases from J; junction bases left unmatched: 2. CDR3 length: 14 residues. CDR1 is ENHRY, CDR2 SYGVKD, per germline. CDR3: CAIRTGDSGNTIYF. CDR3 bases: TGTGCCATCAGAACAGGGGACTCTGGAAACACCATATATTTT.

The V and J genes are TRBV19 and TRBJ2-1, with a tentative D call TRBD2 (6 bases). CDR1 is LNHDA and CDR2 is SQIVND in the germline V gene (reference sequence). The V and J ends lost 6 bases and 3 bases respectively, with 15 bases between them. The CDR3 extends over 15 amino acids. CDR3 coding DNA: TGTGCCAGTAGGGGGGGACCCAGTTACTACAATGAGCAGTTCTTC. This encodes CASRGGPSYYNEQFF.

The rearrangement uses TRBV7-2 and TRBJ2-1, with 8 bases matching TRBD1. The V and J ends lost 0 bases and 13 bases, in that order; junction bases with no gene match: 5. Germline CDR1 SGHTA, CDR2 FQGNSA. The length of the CDR3 is 13 residues. DNA for the CDR3: TGTGCCAGCAGCTTAGCCGACAGGGGAGATCAGTTCTTC. This gives the protein CASSLADRGDQFF.

CDR3 sequence: CASSLDTAAYEQYF. CDR3 DNA: TGTGCCAGCAGCTTAGATACAGCAGCCTACGAGCAGTACTTC. The genes are TRBV7-2 and TRBJ2-7; D call uncertain. The CDR3 totals 14 residues. V was trimmed by 1 base and J by 2 bases, leaving 9 bases between them. The germline V gene has CDR1 SGHTA and CDR2 FQGNSA.

This clone has just a few counts. V is TRBV19 and J is TRBJ2-2; 8 positions agree with TRBD1. J lost 5 bases, V lost 5 bases, and 13 bases had no gene match. This CDR3 has 17 amino acids. From germline, CDR1 is LNHDA and CDR2 SQIVND (reference sequence). CDR3 in amino acids: CASSWRAQGARTGELFF. CDR3 sequence (DNA): TGTGCCAGTAGTTGGAGAGCGCAGGGGGCGCGGACCGGGGAGCTGTTTTTT.

The chain is built from TRBV6-5 and TRBJ2-5, with D maybe TRBD1 (5 bases). Germline V lookup: CDR1 MNHEY, CDR2 SVGAGI. The CDR3 has 15 amino acids. V was clipped by 0 bases and J by 2 bases, with 10 bases between them. The CDR3 reads CASSYSGQGQETQYF. The CDR3 DNA reads as TGTGCCAGCAGTTACTCGGGTCAGGGTCAAGAGACCCAGTACTTC.

This clone was counted once. CDR3 sequence (DNA): TGTGCCAGTAGTATTCGGCGGGACTATGGCTACACCTTC. Its translation: CASSIRRDYGYTF. J is TRBJ1-2 and V is TRBV19; D uncertain. V lost 3 bases to trimming and J lost 3 bases, with 8 bases between them. Germline lookup yields CDR1 LNHDA and CDR2 SQIVND (reference sequence). The CDR3 has 13 residues.